The 14 T cell receptor beta chains below come from one sample, sequenced in a study of shared clonotypes between healthy human individuals (dated by TCRdb to 2020 to 2021). CD8 naive samples consisted of CD45RO-negative cells that were positively selected for CCR7, yielding a CD45RA+CCR7+ population without TemRA cells. The library was prepared using the immunoSEQ multiplex PCR assay. TCRdb holds this immuneACCESS table with in-frame rearrangements only. Some clones are missing; in checked studies, unresolved V genes explain under half, and the rest has no known cause. Counted in this sample were about 2.1 million clones; around 93% of them appeared once. The ten largest clones take up over 1.5% of the sample. The material sequenced was naive CD8+ T cells from PBMCs. The cell subset or site label corresponds to: CD45RA+CCR7+. All receptors derive from a man aged 18 to 30 in good health. Some clones in this sample may be carry-over from other donors' samples.

J is TRBJ2-2 and V is TRBV6-5, with 16 bases that match TRBD2. Germline CDR1 reads MNHEY; CDR2 reads SVGAGI. The CDR3 extends over 15 amino acids. J gave up 6 bases and V 5 bases, and 0 bases lay outside the gene matches. The CDR3 loop is CASSGTSGRAGELFF. CDR3 coding DNA: TGTGCCAGCAGTGGGACTAGCGGGAGGGCCGGGGAGCTGTTTTTT.

This clone was detected a few times. Other DNA variants within this sample encode the same CDR3. This chain links TRBV5-1 with TRBJ2-7; 9 positions agree with TRBD1. The CDR3 is 14 residues long. The germline V gene encodes CDR1 SGHRS and CDR2 YFSETQ. V dropped 3 bases and J dropped 0; count of bases not matched to a gene: 1. The CDR3 DNA reads as TGCGCCAGCAGCTGGACAGGGGCCTCCTACGAGCAGTACTTC. Protein sequence: CASSWTGASYEQYF.

This rearrangement joins TRBV27 to TRBJ2-5, with D perhaps matching TRBD1 (6 bases). CDR3 length: 14 residues. Germline lookup yields CDR1 MNHEY and CDR2 SMNVEV (reference sequence). V was cut by 5 bases and J by 5 bases, with 15 bases left in between. The CDR3 reads CASSVTGSGETQYF. The CDR3 nucleotides are TGTGCCAGCAGTGTTACAGGGAGCGGTGAGACCCAGTACTTC.

This CDR3 is CASSTQDSFRTEAFF. CDR3 DNA: TGTGCCAGTAGTACTCAGGACAGTTTTCGGACTGAAGCTTTCTTT. The chain combines TRBV19 with TRBJ1-1; weak D call: TRBD1 (6 bases). CDR3 length: 15 amino acids. Germline assignment: CDR1 LNHDA and CDR2 SQIVND (reference sequence). Deletions cut 4 bases from V and 5 bases from J, with 17 bases between.

This clone was picked up one time. V and J are TRBV4-1 and TRBJ1-1, with unresolved D. CDR1 and CDR2 from the germline V gene are MGHRA and YSYEKL. Between the trimmed V and J ends, which lost 4 bases and 6 bases, there was a span of 18 bases. CDR3 length: 15 amino acids. CDR3 amino acids: CASSPHPGENPEAFF. The CDR3 nucleotides read TGCGCCAGCAGCCCGCACCCCGGGGAAAACCCTGAAGCTTTCTTT.

V and J are TRBV10-3 and TRBJ2-3; TRBD1 agrees at 8 bases. The CDR3 contains 18 residues. With V trimmed by 6 bases and J by 4 bases, 18 bases remained unmatched. Per germline, CDR1 ENHRY and CDR2 SYGVKD. This CDR3 reads CAISTTKYGTGGADTQYF. In DNA, the CDR3 is TGTGCCATCAGCACCACCAAATACGGGACAGGAGGGGCAGATACGCAGTATTTT.

Note on this clone: The same CDR3 also results from other DNA sequences found in this sample. The chain has TRBV6-5 and TRBJ1-1; D unclear. Trimming pared 5 bases from V and 4 bases from J, leaving 5 bases between. CDR3 length: 11 residues. Germline V CDR1 and CDR2: MNHEY, SVGAGI. The CDR3 sequence: CASSSGTEAFF. CDR3 nucleotide sequence: TGTGCCAGCAGTAGCGGCACTGAAGCTTTCTTT.

The chain has TRBV7-2 and TRBJ2-7; 14 bases line up with TRBD2. V trimming: 5 bases; J trimming: 1 base; junction bases outside the gene matches: 7. Germline V gene data show CDR1 as SGHTA and CDR2 as FQGNSA. The CDR3 totals 17 residues. The DNA of the CDR3 is TGTGCCAGCAGCCGAGGACTAGCGGGAGGAGTTTCCTACGAGCAGTACTTC. Amino acid sequence: CASSRGLAGGVSYEQYF.

The chain employs TRBV7-9 and TRBJ1-2; D may be TRBD1 (5 bases). The V end was cut by 5 bases, the J end by 5 bases, with 21 bases between. This CDR3 comprises 16 residues. The germline V gene has CDR1 SEHNR and CDR2 FQNEAQ (reference sequence). CDR3 amino acids: CASSRGQYSLAYGYTF. CDR3 coding DNA: TGTGCCAGCAGCCGGGGCCAGTACTCACTAGCTTATGGCTACACCTTC.

The gene calls are TRBV6-5 and TRBJ2-7; D gene ambiguous. Germline-derived CDR1 and CDR2 are MNHEY and SVGAGI. The V end was cut by 3 bases, the J end by 1 base, with 10 bases between. This CDR3 comprises 14 residues. The CDR3 nucleotides read TGTGCCAGCAGTTATACAGCCTATTCCTACGAGCAGTACTTC. Protein: CASSYTAYSYEQYF.

As for this clone: Other DNA sequences from this sample encode an identical CDR3 as well. V and J are TRBV28 and TRBJ1-2; 7 bases map to TRBD1. The CDR3 runs 14 residues. Trimming removed 2 bases from V and 2 bases from J; junction bases left unmatched: 2. The germline gives CDR1 MDHEN, CDR2 SYDVKM. The CDR3 DNA follows: TGTGCCAGCAGTTTAAGAGGGGGCAACTATGGCTACACCTTC. Amino acid sequence: CASSLRGGNYGYTF.

This clone occurred once. This chain joins TRBV2 and TRBJ2-1; D is perhaps TRBD1 (5 bases). Germline V lookup: CDR1 SNHLY, CDR2 FYNNEI. Trimming stripped 2 bases from V and 1 base from J, with 15 bases between. This CDR3 comprises 17 residues. Here the CDR3 reads CASSELARVRSYNEQFF. CDR3 in DNA: TGTGCCAGCAGTGAACTGGCCAGGGTACGATCCTACAATGAGCAGTTCTTC.

The rearrangement uses TRBV15 and TRBJ2-7, with D possibly matching TRBD2 (6 bases). The CDR3 has 15 amino acids. Per the germline V gene, CDR1 is LNHNV and CDR2 is YYDKDF (reference sequence). Deletions cut 1 base from V and 2 bases from J, with 12 bases between. The CDR3 bases are TGTGCCACCAGCAGAGCCCCGGAGGGGACCTACGAGCAGTACTTC. Translated: CATSRAPEGTYEQYF.

This chain uses TRBV7-9 with TRBJ2-7, with D hard to call. Germline lookup yields CDR1 SEHNR and CDR2 FQNEAQ (reference sequence). This CDR3 is built from 13 residues. V shed 9 bases and J shed 3 bases, with 15 bases lying between them. As DNA, the CDR3 is TGTGCCAGTACGCCCGAAGGCCACTACGAGCAGTACTTC. Its protein is CASTPEGHYEQYF.